The 10 T cell receptor beta chains below all came from one sample that was sequenced in a study of CD8 T cells in Susac syndrome. Random hexamers were used to reverse transcribe an amount of roughly 0.5 to 1 ug RNA. Using its own MiXCR run on the immunoSEQ multiplex PCR reads, TCRdb lists one record per CDR3 protein. The sample lists 100,000 or so distinct CDR3 sequences, 85% to 95% occurring once. The sequenced sample was CD4+ T cells from PBMCs. These receptors came from a human donor with Susac syndrome.

The rearrangement uses TRBV9 and TRBJ1-6, with 8 positions matching TRBD1. V was clipped by 3 bases and J by 4 bases; unmatched bases: 3. There are 15 residues in the CDR3. Per the germline V gene, CDR1 is SGDLS and CDR2 is YYNGEE. CDR3 in DNA: TGTGCCAGCAGCGCAGGGACAGGATATAATTCACCCCTCCACTTT. Translated, it gives CASSAGTGYNSPLHF.

Only one count was recorded for this clonotype. The chain joins TRBV10-3 to TRBJ2-7; D unclear. The CDR3 has 11 amino acids. Germline V gene sequence: CDR1 ENHRY, CDR2 SYGVKD. Trimming removed 4 bases from V and 3 bases from J, with 4 bases in between. The CDR3 nucleotides read TGTGCCATCAGTGGGATCTACGAGCAGTACTTC. This translates into CAISGIYEQYF.

The rearrangement uses TRBV5-1 and TRBJ2-1; 13 bases fit TRBD2. This CDR3 spans 20 amino acids. Germline lookup yields CDR1 SGHRS and CDR2 YFSETQ. The trim removed 2 bases at V and 7 bases at J, leaving 18 bases unmatched. The CDR3: CASSFRPGTVGLAGTNEQFF. In DNA form, the CDR3 reads TGCGCCAGCAGCTTCCGCCCCGGGACGGTGGGACTAGCGGGGACGAATGAGCAGTTCTTC.

The gene calls are TRBV29-1 and TRBJ2-1, with 8 bases lining up with TRBD2. The CDR3 has 13 amino acids. V was pared by 1 base and J by 9 bases, with 5 bases of the junction left unmatched. Per the germline V gene, CDR1 is SQVTM and CDR2 is ANQGSEA. This CDR3 reads CSVEGPGGGEQFF. The CDR3 nucleotides are TGCAGCGTTGAAGGTCCCGGGGGGGGTGAGCAGTTCTTC.

The genes are TRBV5-4 and TRBJ1-1; possible D gene TRBD1, 6 bases. CDR1 is SGHNT, CDR2 YYREEE, per germline (reference sequence). Trimming stripped 4 bases from V and 4 bases from J, with 14 bases between. The CDR3 totals 14 residues. The CDR3 loop reads CASSVAGEGTEAFF. The CDR3 DNA reads TGTGCCAGCAGCGTAGCAGGGGAGGGCACTGAAGCTTTCTTT.

This clonotype has a single count. The gene calls are TRBV16 and TRBJ2-3, with no clear D. Germline loops: CDR1 KGHSY, CDR2 FQNENV. Trimming left V 3 bases short and J 0 bases short, with 10 bases between. This CDR3 is built from 15 residues. This CDR3 reads CASSHGIRSTDTQYF. The CDR3 DNA is TGTGCCAGCAGCCATGGCATCAGGAGCACAGATACGCAGTATTTT.

This chain links TRBV30 with TRBJ1-2, with D maybe TRBD1 (6 bases). Trimming shortened V by 5 bases and J by 4 bases, and 14 bases separated the two germline ends. This CDR3 comprises 13 residues. Germline V gene lookup returns CDR1 GTSNPN and CDR2 SVGIG (reference sequence). CDR3 sequence: CAWLRQARYGYTF. The CDR3 bases are TGTGCCTGGCTACGACAGGCGCGCTATGGCTACACCTTC.

The chain joins TRBV7-6 to TRBJ2-3; 10 nucleotides agree with TRBD2. J lost 3 bases, V lost 5 bases, and 5 bases had no gene match. CDR1 is SGHVS and CDR2 is FNYEAQ in the germline V gene. The CDR3 loop spans 15 amino acids. The CDR3 DNA reads TGTGCCAGCAGCAAGGCTAGCGGGGGTACAGATACGCAGTATTTT. It specifies CASSKASGGTDTQYF.

This clonotype was seen a single time. For the CDR3, the DNA is TGTGCCAGCAGTTCCGGGGCAAGCACTGAAGCTTTCTTT. Amino acids: CASSSGASTEAFF. The chain has TRBV7-9 and TRBJ1-1; D is perhaps TRBD1 (5 bases). V lost 6 bases, J lost 4 bases, and 12 bases lay in between. From germline, CDR1 is SEHNR and CDR2 FQNEAQ (reference sequence). This CDR3 comprises 13 residues.

The chain combines TRBV3-1 with TRBJ1-2; no firm D call. V was cut by 1 base and J by 6 bases, with 15 bases left in between. CDR3 length: 15 amino acids. In germline, CDR1 is LGHDT, CDR2 YNNKEL (reference sequence). In nucleotides, the CDR3 is TGTGCCAGCAGCCAAGCTTTCTCGAGGGCAGATGGCTACACCTTC. Amino acids: CASSQAFSRADGYTF.